These T cell receptor beta chains were read from a single sample in a study of early T cells in non-severe SARS-CoV-2 infection. TCRdb reprocessed the 5' RACE reads via MiXCR and lists one record per CDR3 protein. The table records 65,000 to 95,000 distinct CDR3 sequences, over 9% of them present only once. Specimen: whole blood. These receptors were collected from an adult who was a healthcare worker with PCR-confirmed SARS-CoV-2 infection or an uninfected control (not recorded which). Each CDR3 is given with its conserved first and last residue. The D gene is left open where the match is weak. Expanded clones are given a class, and other clones once, few, many or no size at all.

V	size	D	J	length	CDR3	DNA
TRBV2	many	TRBD1	TRBJ1-1	14	CASSEGQGYTEAFF	TGTGCCAGCAGTGAAGGACAGGGGTACACTGAAGCTTTCTTT
TRBV7-2	few	-	TRBJ2-3	13	CASSPSGRPTQYF	TGTGCCAGCAGCCCCTCTGGCCGCCCTACGCAGTATTTT
TRBV5-1	-	TRBD2	TRBJ2-3	15	CASSFSGSNPDTQYF	TGCGCCAGCAGCTTTAGCGGGAGTAACCCAGATACGCAGTATTTT
TRBV7-2	many	-	TRBJ2-2	17	CASSLRAWGSNTGELFF	TGTGCCAGCAGCTTAAGGGCATGGGGATCGAACACCGGGGAGCTGTTTTTT
TRBV7-6	few	-	TRBJ2-1	14	CASSGPVSYNEQFF	TGTGCCAGTAGCGGACCTGTCTCCTACAATGAGCAGTTCTTC
TRBV12-3/TRBV12-4	-	-	TRBJ1-1	13	CASSLTGSTEAFF	TGTGCCAGCAGCCTAACAGGGAGCACTGAAGCTTTCTTT
TRBV20-1	-	-	TRBJ2-1	17	CSARKTGTAGPYNEQFF	TGCAGTGCTAGAAAAACGGGGACAGCGGGGCCCTACAATGAGCAGTTCTTC
TRBV28	many	-	TRBJ2-2	15	CASNPDRDNTGELFF	TGTGCCAGCAACCCGGACAGAGACAACACCGGGGAGCTGTTTTTT
TRBV2	many	TRBD2	TRBJ2-1	14	CASSPRDYNNEQFF	TGTGCCAGCAGTCCCCGGGACTATAACAATGAGCAGTTCTTC
TRBV5-6	many	-	TRBJ1-3	14	CASSLAGTGNTIYF	TGTGCCAGCAGCTTGGCCGGGACAGGAAACACCATATATTTT
TRBV29-1	-	-	TRBJ2-7	12	CSVRDNSYEQYF	TGCAGCGTTCGCGACAACTCCTACGAGCAGTACTTC
TRBV7-9	-	-	TRBJ2-5	17	CASSSGPGGPHEETQYF	TGTGCCAGCAGCTCCGGGCCCGGTGGGCCACACGAAGAGACCCAGTACTTC
TRBV18	few	TRBD2	TRBJ2-7	15	CASSPLAGRDYEQYF	TGTGCCAGCTCACCACTTGCCGGGAGGGACTACGAGCAGTACTTC
TRBV5-1	few	-	TRBJ2-1	18	CASSLVPLGGIGDNEQFF	TGCGCCAGCAGCTTGGTACCCCTTGGAGGGATCGGGGACAATGAGCAGTTCTTC
TRBV9	-	TRBD2	TRBJ2-1	14	CASSVTSGGHEQFF	TGTGCCAGCAGCGTGACTAGCGGGGGCCATGAGCAGTTCTTC
TRBV6-2/TRBV6-3	many	-	TRBJ2-2	20	CASSYPFLPLATKNTGELFF	TGTGCCAGCAGTTACCCCTTCCTCCCGCTAGCGACGAAGAACACCGGGGAGCTGTTTTTT
TRBV11-2	many	-	TRBJ1-2	12	CASSLDARGYTF	TGTGCCAGCAGCTTGGACGCCCGGGGCTACACCTTC
TRBV7-6	-	-	TRBJ2-1	13	CASSPGAGAEQFF	TGTGCCAGCAGCCCCGGGGCCGGCGCGGAGCAGTTCTTC
TRBV18	-	-	TRBJ1-1	14	CASSQSWQETEAFF	TGTGCCAGCTCTCAATCTTGGCAGGAAACTGAAGCTTTCTTT
TRBV30	-	-	TRBJ2-1	11	CAWSPTNEQFF	TGTGCCTGGAGTCCCACCAATGAGCAGTTCTTC
TRBV28	few	-	TRBJ1-4	15	CASTPAGRVWEKLFF	TGTGCCAGCACCCCCGCGGGGCGGGTTTGGGAAAAACTGTTTTTT
TRBV5-1	many	-	TRBJ2-5	14	CASSLGRGGETQYF	TGCGCCAGCAGCTTGGGAAGGGGCGGGGAGACCCAGTACTTC
TRBV4-1	-	-	TRBJ2-1	15	CASSQGEGRYNEQFF	TGCGCCAGCAGCCAAGGTGAGGGGCGATACAATGAGCAGTTCTTC
TRBV20-1	many	TRBD2	TRBJ2-4	14	CSANGRALLSIQYF	TGCAGTGCTAACGGGAGGGCCCTCTTGAGTATTCAGTACTTC
TRBV28	-	TRBD1	TRBJ1-4	14	CASTLTGPNEKLFF	TGTGCCAGCACCCTGACAGGGCCAAATGAAAAACTGTTTTTT
TRBV30	-	-	TRBJ2-5	15	CAWSPPFGGQETQYF	TGTGCCTGGAGTCCCCCTTTTGGCGGACAAGAGACCCAGTACTTC
TRBV27	-	-	TRBJ2-1	13	CASTKLGSDEQFF	TGTGCCAGCACAAAGTTGGGTAGCGATGAGCAGTTCTTC
TRBV9	few	-	TRBJ1-2	12	CASSGPVYGYTF	TGTGCCAGCAGTGGCCCGGTCTATGGCTACACCTTC
TRBV12-3/TRBV12-4	few	-	TRBJ2-4	16	CASSWGLSLAKNIQYF	TGTGCCAGCAGTTGGGGCCTGTCCCTAGCCAAAAACATTCAGTACTTC
TRBV5-4	-	TRBD1	TRBJ1-5	17	CASSSGQGANSNQPQHF	TGTGCCAGCAGCTCGGGACAGGGGGCTAATAGCAATCAGCCCCAGCATTTT
TRBV21-1	many	-	TRBJ2-7	15	CASTNGAGPSYEQYF	TGTGCCAGCACAAATGGAGCCGGGCCATCCTACGAGCAGTACTTC
TRBV4-1	-	-	TRBJ2-7	15	CASSQARDIFYEQYF	TGCGCCAGCAGCCAAGCCCGGGACATCTTCTACGAGCAGTACTTC
TRBV9	many	-	TRBJ2-1	15	CASSRGASSHNEQFF	TGTGCCAGCAGCCGAGGGGCTAGCTCCCACAATGAGCAGTTCTTC
TRBV9	-	-	TRBJ1-4	15	CASSPSSGGNEKLFF	TGTGCCAGCAGCCCAAGCTCGGGCGGTAATGAAAAACTGTTTTTT
TRBV12-3/TRBV12-4	-	TRBD2	TRBJ2-1	21	CASSFYFSGRASPSSYNEQFF	TGTGCCAGCAGTTTCTACTTTAGCGGGAGGGCCTCCCCAAGCTCCTACAATGAGCAGTTCTTC